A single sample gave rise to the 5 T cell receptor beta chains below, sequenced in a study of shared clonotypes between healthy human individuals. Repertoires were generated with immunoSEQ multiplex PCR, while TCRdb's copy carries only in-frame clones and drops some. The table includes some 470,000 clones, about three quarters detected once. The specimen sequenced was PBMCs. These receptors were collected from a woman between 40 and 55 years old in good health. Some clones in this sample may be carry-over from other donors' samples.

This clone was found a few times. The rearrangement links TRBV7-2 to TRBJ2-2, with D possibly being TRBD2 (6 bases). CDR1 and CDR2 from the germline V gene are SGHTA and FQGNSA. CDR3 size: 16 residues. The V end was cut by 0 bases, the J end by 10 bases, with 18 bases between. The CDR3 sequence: CASSLAGELAREELFF. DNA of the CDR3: TGTGCCAGCAGCTTAGCGGGGGAACTAGCCCGGGAGGAGCTGTTTTTT.

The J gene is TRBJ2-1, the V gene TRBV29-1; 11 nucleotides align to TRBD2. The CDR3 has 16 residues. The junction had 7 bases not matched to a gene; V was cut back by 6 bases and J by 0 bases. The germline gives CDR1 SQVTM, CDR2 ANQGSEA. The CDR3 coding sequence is TGCAGCGTATTAGCGGGAGGGGGCGGCTCCTACAATGAGCAGTTCTTC. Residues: CSVLAGGGGSYNEQFF.

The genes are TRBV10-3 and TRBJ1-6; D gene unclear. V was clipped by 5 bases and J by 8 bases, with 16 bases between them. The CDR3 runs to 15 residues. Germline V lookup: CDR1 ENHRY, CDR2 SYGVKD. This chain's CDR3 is CAISFSRFRDSPLHF. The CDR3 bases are TGTGCCATCAGTTTCTCACGGTTCAGAGATTCACCCCTCCACTTT.

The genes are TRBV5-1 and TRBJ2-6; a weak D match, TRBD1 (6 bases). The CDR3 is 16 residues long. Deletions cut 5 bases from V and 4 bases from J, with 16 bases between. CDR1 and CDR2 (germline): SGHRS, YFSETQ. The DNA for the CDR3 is TGCGCCAGCAGTTCGGTTACAGGGAACGGGGCCAACGTCCTGACTTTC. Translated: CASSSVTGNGANVLTF.

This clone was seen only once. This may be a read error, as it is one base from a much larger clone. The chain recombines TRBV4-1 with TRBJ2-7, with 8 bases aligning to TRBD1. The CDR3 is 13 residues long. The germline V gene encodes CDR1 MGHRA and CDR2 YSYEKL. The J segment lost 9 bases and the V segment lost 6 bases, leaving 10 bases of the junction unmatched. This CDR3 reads CASRRTGKDGQYF. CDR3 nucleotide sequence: TGCGCCAGCAGACGGACAGGGAAAGACGGGCAGTACTTC.